This TCR beta chain was sequenced during a study of shared clonotypes between healthy human individuals. The overall study: The donor pool was made up of a couple of women and a few men aged 18 to 49.

Germline V lookup: CDR1 MDHEN, CDR2 SYDVKM. CDR3 length: 21 residues. The J segment lost 8 bases and the V segment lost 1 base, leaving 20 bases of the junction unmatched. In regard to this clone: Its antigen is still unknown.

Generated by immunoSEQ multiplex PCR, the TCRdb table keeps only in-frame clones and is missing some. This sample yields some 470,000 clones, of which 70% to 80% are seen a single time; under 15% belongs to the top ten. The study, taken as a whole, reports: Donor scarcity curtailed the genetic and exposure-history diversity represented herein.

The sample comprised PBMCs. The chain joins TRBV28 to TRBJ2-1; TRBD2 matches 13 bases. The sequence was obtained from a woman aged 40 to 50 in good health. Some clones in this sample may be carry-over from other donors' samples. The CDR3 DNA sequence: TGTGCCAGCAGTTTATACTTCACCGGGACTAGCGGGATGTCCAGCGGGGATGAGCAGTTCTTC. This sequence encodes CASSLYFTGTSGMSSGDEQFF.